This T cell receptor beta chain was found in a study of blood T cell repertoires in COVID-19. Across the whole study: Some COVID-19 samples were acute and others convalescent; all came from the United States, Italy and Spain. In each case, the material was cDNA or gDNA derived from T cells, B-cell-depleted T cells, or PBMCs.

How the authors handled the data: Amplification of reference gene primers was used by the study to estimate nucleated cell counts. Profiled with immunoSEQ multiplex PCR; TCRdb holds only in-frame clones, not every one. D and trimming come from the DNA, and the V and J calls and clone size come from that table. The sample lists about 270,000 clones, more than 90% occurring once. Patients from Seattle were sampled longitudinally, starting during active infection. Trimming took off 4 bases at V and 4 bases at J, with 12 bases between the two ends. The CDR3 loop spans 14 amino acids. Germline CDR1 LNHNV, CDR2 YYDKDF (reference sequence).

This chain links TRBV15 with TRBJ2-3, with D perhaps matching TRBD2 (6 bases). Sequenced sample: peripheral blood. This receptor was obtained from a person between 18 and 30 years old with COVID-19, enrolled during active disease. The CDR3 protein is CATSTMTSSDTQYF. In nucleotides, the CDR3 is TGTGCCACCAGCACGATGACTAGTTCAGATACGCAGTATTTT.